This T cell receptor (beta chain) is from a study of human T cells and chemical hapten exposure. TCRdb reprocessed the RACE reads with MiXCR, giving one entry per CDR3 protein. The sample shows 74,000 or so distinct CDR3 sequences, 10% of them seen only once. Time point of the sample: patch test 1, 2 weeks after DPC sensitization. As for treatment: therapeutic diphenylcyclopropenone sensitization with weekly scalp DPC. The study extracted total RNA from unfractionated whole blood. This clonotype has at least ten counts. As yet, its antigen is unknown. The CDR3 loop spans 13 amino acids. The germline gives CDR1 ENHRY, CDR2 SYGVKD. Between the trimmed V and J ends, which lost 6 bases and 2 bases, there was a span of 9 bases. The study, taken as a whole, reports: With DPC sensitization, TCRs exceeding 1 in 1000 frequency showed no change.

This clonotype was obtained from a woman aged 45-59 years with alopecia areata. Some clones in this sample may be carry-over from other donors' samples. The J gene is TRBJ2-3, the V gene TRBV10-3; D unclear. Source: whole blood, taken in connection with sensitization to the hapten diphenylcyclopropenone (DPC). CDR3 in DNA: TGTGCCATCAGGCTCCCAATCACAGATACGCAGTATTTT. This sequence encodes CAIRLPITDTQYF.